Below are 31 T cell receptor beta chains sequenced from a single sample in a study of Ad26.COV2.S vaccination and SARS-CoV-2 variants. Assay used: immunoSEQ multiplex PCR; TCRdb lists only in-frame clones, some missing. Here the sample spans fewer than 500,000 clones, roughly 87% being singletons. Treatment given: around 19 received Ad26.COV2.S at low or high dose, single or two shots; roughly five received placebo; per-sample allocation not given. Repertoires come from day 63 after the first vaccine or placebo injection. Sequences were derived from peripheral blood, sampled in a trial of Ad26.COV2.S vaccine versus placebo. These receptors came from a person aged 18 to 65 who received the Ad26.COV2.S COVID-19 vaccine or a placebo.

This rearrangement joins TRBV7-2 to TRBJ2-1, with 7 bases aligning to TRBD2. V lost 1 base, J lost 10 bases, and 7 bases stayed unmatched. The CDR3 has 14 amino acids. Germline CDR1 SGHTA, CDR2 FQGNSA. The CDR3 sequence is CASSLVELAREQFF. As DNA, the CDR3 is TGTGCCAGCAGCTTAGTTGAACTAGCGAGGGAGCAGTTCTTC.

This sequence joins TRBV3-1 (or the pseudogene TRBV3-2) and TRBJ2-1, with 9 bases that match TRBD2. Losses at the gene ends were 3 bases for V and 5 bases for J; bases not matched to a gene: 11. The CDR3 length is 17 residues. CDR1 is LGHDT and CDR2 is YNNKEL in the germline V gene (reference sequence). The CDR3 sequence: CASSQIGTSRTDNEQFF. Written as DNA, the CDR3 is TGTGCCAGCAGCCAGATTGGGACTAGCAGAACCGACAATGAGCAGTTCTTC.

The V gene is TRBV6-2 or TRBV6-3, the J gene TRBJ2-1; 10 bases line up with TRBD2. The CDR3 has 18 residues. CDR1 MNHEY and CDR2 SVGEGT come from the germline V gene. J gave up 8 bases and V 0 bases, and 13 bases lay outside the gene matches. This CDR3 is CASSYSGLADYSRHEQFF. CDR3 bases: TGTGCCAGCAGTTACTCCGGACTAGCGGACTACAGTAGACATGAGCAGTTCTTC.

The rearrangement uses TRBV21-1 and TRBJ2-3. TRBV21-1 is annotated as a pseudogene. CDR3 length equals 15 residues. The CDR3 bases are TGTGCCAGCAGCAACTCAGGTTTGAGGTCAGATACGCAGTATTTT. Amino acid sequence: CASSNSGLRSDTQYF.

The chain is built from TRBV20-1 and TRBJ2-1, with D possibly matching TRBD2 (5 bases). Germline CDR1 DFQATT, CDR2 SNEGSKA (reference sequence). CDR3 length: 15 residues. V was cut by 3 bases and J by 1 base, with 13 bases left in between. This chain's CDR3 is CSASRADSSYNEQFF. CDR3 DNA: TGCAGTGCTAGTCGAGCGGATTCATCCTACAATGAGCAGTTCTTC.

The genes are TRBV5-4 and TRBJ2-3, with TRBD1 as a possible D gene (6 bases). V gave up 0 bases and J gave up 3 bases, with 17 bases separating them. The CDR3 is 17 residues long. CDR1 and CDR2 (germline): SGHNT, YYREEE (reference sequence). The DNA of the CDR3 is TGTGCCAGCAGCTTGGAGGGTACAGGGTTGCGGACAGATACGCAGTATTTT. Amino acid sequence: CASSLEGTGLRTDTQYF.

The chain combines TRBV2 with TRBJ2-2, with TRBD1 identical over 7 bases. V was clipped by 6 bases and J by 7 bases; unmatched bases: 8. This CDR3 has 14 amino acids. CDR1 SNHLY and CDR2 FYNNEI come from the germline V gene. Here the CDR3 reads CASSPRGWDGELFF. The DNA of the CDR3 is TGTGCCAGCAGCCCCAGGGGGTGGGACGGGGAGCTGTTTTTT.

The chain links TRBV2 to TRBJ2-1; 8 bases are a match to TRBD1. Germline CDR1 and CDR2: SNHLY and FYNNEI. This CDR3 comprises 15 residues. V lost 4 bases and J lost 0; bases outside the gene matches: 2. CDR3 DNA: TGTGCCAGCAGTGTTGACAGGGGCTCCTACAATGAGCAGTTCTTC. As protein: CASSVDRGSYNEQFF. The full variable domain, completed using reference TRBV2 and TRBJ2-1, is EPEVTQTPSHQVTQMGQEVILRCVPISNHLYFYWYRQILGQKVEFLVSFYNNEISEKSEIFDDQFSVERPDGSNFTLKIRSTKLEDSAMYFCASSVDRGSYNEQFFGPGTRLTVL.

The chain carries TRBV28 and TRBJ2-7, with D tentatively TRBD2 (6 bases). From germline, CDR1 is MDHEN and CDR2 SYDVKM. The CDR3 runs to 14 residues. V dropped 1 base and J dropped 7 bases, with 14 bases sitting between them. In DNA, the CDR3 is TGTGCCAGCAGTTTATTCGGGGGTACCTCTGAGCAGTACTTC. Residues: CASSLFGGTSEQYF. Looking up the rest from reference TRBV28 and TRBJ2-7 gives the full variable domain: DVKVTQSSRYLVKRTGEKVFLECVQDMDHENMFWYRQDPGLGLRLIYFSYDVKMKEKGDIPEGYSVSREKKERFSLILESASTNQTSMYLCASSLFGGTSEQYFGPGTRLTVT.

The genes are TRBV2 and TRBJ2-4; possible D gene TRBD2, 6 bases. The V end was cut by 2 bases, the J end by 7 bases, with 15 bases between. Looked up from germline, CDR1 is SNHLY and CDR2 is FYNNEI. CDR3 length equals 15 residues. CDR3 sequence (DNA): TGTGCCAGCAGTGAAACCAGGGTAGGAGGGAACATTCAGTACTTC. Protein: CASSETRVGGNIQYF.

This rearrangement joins TRBV7-8 to TRBJ2-5; 11 nucleotides match TRBD2. The germline V gene has CDR1 SGHVS and CDR2 FQNEAQ. The CDR3 sequence is 17 residues long. The J segment lost 3 bases and the V segment lost 1 base, leaving 7 bases of the junction unmatched. Here the CDR3 reads CASSLGNLAGGEETQYF. The CDR3 DNA is TGTGCCAGCAGCTTAGGAAATCTAGCGGGAGGTGAAGAGACCCAGTACTTC.

This chain uses TRBV7-2 with TRBJ2-7; D is unclear. Between the trimmed V and J ends, which lost 7 bases and 7 bases, there was a span of 11 bases. In germline, CDR1 is SGHTA, CDR2 FQGNSA. The CDR3 covers 11 residues. The CDR3 is CASTITGEQYF. The CDR3 DNA follows: TGTGCCAGCACTATCACCGGAGAGCAGTACTTC.

This clone was counted once. J is TRBJ1-5 and V is TRBV27, with D hard to call. From germline, CDR1 is MNHEY and CDR2 SMNVEV (reference sequence). The CDR3 consists of 16 residues. Trimming pared 3 bases from V and 3 bases from J, leaving 15 bases between. This CDR3 is CASSFEGNRHNQPQHF. The CDR3 bases are TGTGCCAGCAGTTTTGAGGGAAACAGACACAATCAGCCCCAGCATTTT.

This clone has only a few counts. The J gene is TRBJ1-2, the V gene TRBV28, with unresolved D. V was clipped by 5 bases and J by 1 base, with 5 bases between them. Germline CDR1 MDHEN, CDR2 SYDVKM. This CDR3 comprises 12 residues. CDR3 loop: CASSKNNYGYTF. The CDR3 nucleotides read TGTGCCAGCAGTAAGAATAACTATGGCTACACCTTC.

The chain recombines TRBV4-2 with TRBJ1-3, with D possibly TRBD1 on 5 matching bases. Germline V CDR1 and CDR2: LGHNA, YNFKEQ. This CDR3 is 15 amino acids long. The V and J ends lost 0 bases and 3 bases respectively, with 9 bases between them. DNA for the CDR3: TGTGCCAGCAGCCAAGATCTTCAGGGTGGAAACACCATATATTTT. Its translation: CASSQDLQGGNTIYF.

The chain is built from TRBV5-1 and TRBJ2-1; 7 bases match TRBD2. The CDR3 has 14 amino acids. Germline V gene data show CDR1 as SGHRS and CDR2 as YFSETQ. V was pared by 2 bases and J by 6 bases, with 5 bases of the junction left unmatched. In nucleotides, the CDR3 is TGCGCCAGCAGCTTAGGACTAGTACCCAATGAGCAGTTCTTC. It specifies CASSLGLVPNEQFF. The entire variable domain, with the rest obtained from reference TRBV5-1 and TRBJ2-1, is as follows: KAGVTQTPRYLIKTRGQQVTLSCSPISGHRSVSWYQQTPGQGLQFLFEYFSETQRNKGNFPGRFSGRQFSNSRSEMNVSTLELGDSALYLCASSLGLVPNEQFFGPGTRLTVL.

The chain couples TRBV29-1 to TRBJ2-2; D call uncertain. The CDR3 runs 11 residues. CDR1 and CDR2 (germline): SQVTM, ANQGSEA. The V end was cut by 6 bases, the J end by 4 bases, with 6 bases between. CDR3 sequence reads: CSVVVTGELFF. As DNA, the CDR3 is TGCAGCGTCGTCGTCACCGGGGAGCTGTTTTTT.

Only a few counts were recorded for this clone. This chain connects TRBV7-3 to TRBJ2-2; D perhaps matches TRBD2 (6 bases). V was clipped by 3 bases and J by 5 bases, with 10 bases between them. Per germline, CDR1 SGHTA and CDR2 FQGTGA. There are 14 residues in the CDR3. The chain's CDR3 is CASSFTGGTGELFF. DNA for the CDR3: TGTGCCAGCAGCTTTACCGGAGGGACCGGGGAGCTGTTTTTT.

About this clone: Different DNA sequences within this sample yield the same CDR3. The V gene is TRBV7-9, the J gene TRBJ2-3; D gene uncertain. Between the trimmed V and J ends, which lost 1 base and 2 bases, there was a span of 7 bases. The CDR3 loop spans 14 amino acids. Germline V gene data show CDR1 as SEHNR and CDR2 as FQNEAQ (reference sequence). The DNA of the CDR3 is TGTGCCAGCAGCTTAGGCCAGTACACAGATACGCAGTATTTT. Its protein product is CASSLGQYTDTQYF.

In the case of this clone: The sample carries other DNA sequences with the same CDR3. The chain employs TRBV27 and TRBJ1-2; possibly TRBD1 for D (5 bases). This CDR3 is 15 amino acids long. Trimming removed 2 bases at V and 3 bases at J, with 13 bases between. Germline V gives CDR1 MNHEY, CDR2 SMNVEV (reference sequence). The CDR3 DNA is TGTGCCAGCAGTTTAAAGGGTCGGGGGGACTATGGCTACACCTTC. Translating gives CASSLKGRGDYGYTF.

CDR3 loop: CASSLESSGANVLTF. As DNA, the CDR3 is TGTGCCAGCAGCTTAGAGAGCTCTGGGGCCAACGTCCTGACTTTC. The chain employs TRBV7-3 and TRBJ2-6; no definite D call. V was pared by 2 bases and J by 0 bases, with 5 bases between. Germline V gives CDR1 SGHTA, CDR2 FQGTGA. The CDR3 is 15 amino acids.

J is TRBJ1-3 and V is TRBV4-2; possible D gene TRBD1, 6 bases. The V gene's germline CDR1 is LGHNA and CDR2 YNFKEQ. The CDR3 totals 16 residues. The V and J ends lost 8 bases and 4 bases respectively, with 21 bases between them. CDR3 amino acids: CASRRGEGVAGNTIYF. CDR3 DNA: TGTGCCAGCCGCCGGGGGGAGGGGGTCGCGGGAAACACCATATATTTT.

The chain has TRBV4-3 and TRBJ2-1; a weak D match, TRBD2 (6 bases). With 0 bases removed from V and 0 bases from J, the gap between germline ends came to 15 bases. Germline V gene data show CDR1 as LGHNA and CDR2 as YSLEER. The CDR3 spans 18 residues. Here the CDR3 reads CASSQDTGAGFSYNEQFF. The CDR3 DNA is TGCGCCAGCAGCCAAGATACCGGCGCGGGATTCTCCTACAATGAGCAGTTCTTC.

About this clone itself: The sample has other DNA sequences that encode this CDR3 too. CDR3 residues: CASSVAWTGLNYGYTF. In DNA, the CDR3 is TGTGCCAGCAGCGTAGCTTGGACAGGGCTCAACTATGGCTACACCTTC. The genes are TRBV9 and TRBJ1-2; the match to TRBD1 covers 8 bases. In germline, CDR1 is SGDLS, CDR2 YYNGEE. The CDR3 is 16 amino acids. Trimming took 0 bases from V and 2 from J; bases not matched to a gene: 6.

Only a few counts were recorded for this clone. The rearrangement links TRBV7-8 to TRBJ2-2, with no clear D. CDR1 is SGHVS and CDR2 is FQNEAQ in the germline V gene. The CDR3 is 16 residues long. Trimming pared 6 bases from V and 6 bases from J, leaving 20 bases between. Here the CDR3 reads CASRTSPRLTSGELFF. The CDR3 bases are TGTGCCAGCAGAACCAGCCCACGGCTTACCTCCGGGGAGCTGTTTTTT. The full variable domain, rest sourced from reference TRBV7-8 and TRBJ2-2, is GAGVSQSPRYKVAKRGQDVALRCDPISGHVSLFWYQQALGQGPEFLTYFQNEAQLDKSGLPSDRFFAERPEGSVSTLKIQRTQQEDSAVYLCASRTSPRLTSGELFFGEGSRLTVL.

The rearrangement uses TRBV7-9 and TRBJ1-2, with 10 bases that match TRBD1. The V segment lost 5 bases and the J segment 0 bases; nucleotides outside the gene matches: 9. The V gene's germline CDR1 is SEHNR and CDR2 FQNEAQ (reference sequence). The CDR3 is 17 residues long. The CDR3 loop reads CASSRGTGALANYGYTF. CDR3 nucleotide sequence: TGTGCCAGCAGCCGCGGGACAGGGGCCCTAGCTAACTATGGCTACACCTTC.

This chain uses TRBV7-2 with TRBJ1-3; tentative D call: TRBD1 (5 bases). Germline CDR1 is SGHTA and CDR2 is FQGNSA. The germline V and J ends were trimmed by 5 bases and 0 bases, with 8 bases remaining between them. This CDR3 has 14 residues. This CDR3 is CASSLRVSGNTIYF. CDR3 DNA sequence: TGTGCCAGCAGCCTCAGGGTCTCTGGAAACACCATATATTTT.

The CDR3 is CSASGLAGGNYEQYF. The DNA for the CDR3 is TGCAGTGCTAGTGGCCTAGCGGGAGGGAACTACGAGCAGTACTTC. The V and J genes are TRBV20-1 and TRBJ2-7, with 12 nucleotides matching TRBD2. Losses at the gene ends were 3 bases for V and 3 bases for J; bases not matched to a gene: 6. Germline V gene data show CDR1 as DFQATT and CDR2 as SNEGSKA (reference sequence). CDR3 length equals 15 residues.

A word on this clone: Other DNA sequences within the sample encode an identical CDR3. The rearrangement links TRBV5-6 to TRBJ2-7; 8 bases are a match to TRBD1. This CDR3 is built from 14 residues. With V trimmed by 4 bases and J by 3 bases, 6 bases remained unmatched. From germline, CDR1 is SGHDT and CDR2 YYEEEE. CDR3 coding DNA: TGTGCCAGCAGCCCCGGGACAGGCCTCTACGAGCAGTACTTC. Amino acid sequence: CASSPGTGLYEQYF.

The chain uses TRBV24-1 and TRBJ2-3; D is uncertain. Germline V lookup: CDR1 KGHDR, CDR2 SFDVKD. The CDR3 is 14 amino acids. V was shortened by 2 bases and J by 3 bases, with 8 bases between the two germline ends. CDR3: CATSDSSGTDTQYF. CDR3 nucleotides: TGTGCCACCAGTGATTCCTCTGGGACAGATACGCAGTATTTT.

DNA of the CDR3: TGTGCCAGCAGCTTAGATGGGGGGAGTAGCAATCAGCCCCAGCATTTT. This sequence encodes CASSLDGGSSNQPQHF. The chain combines TRBV7-2 with TRBJ1-5, with D possibly TRBD1 on 5 matching bases. Trimming took off 1 base at V and 0 bases at J, with 10 bases between the two ends. Germline-derived CDR1 and CDR2 are SGHTA and FQGNSA. This CDR3 contains 16 residues.